The clone carrying this T cell receptor (beta chain) has a single count. Its antigen is currently unknown. These data come from a study of Ad26.COV2.S vaccination and SARS-CoV-2 variants. For the study at large: The donor participated in the COV1001 trial, in its Ad26.COV2.S arm.

General study findings and limits: Substantial post-vaccination breadth of spike-specific CD8+ and CD4+ T cell responses was reported. Vaccine and placebo recipients had similar non-spike TCR breadth.

Assay used: immunoSEQ multiplex PCR; TCRdb lists only in-frame clones, some missing. The data hold roughly 680,000 clones, with 80% to 90% observed a single time. Per the germline V gene, CDR1 is GTSNPN and CDR2 is SVGIG (reference sequence). V was clipped by 0 bases and J by 5 bases, with 16 bases between them. CDR3 size: 15 residues. Described treatment: some 20 received Ad26.COV2.S at low or high dose, single or two shots; 5 received placebo; per-sample allocation not given. Following the first vaccine or placebo injection, samples were taken on day 63. Boston supplied an adult donor aged 18-55 years.

The gene calls are TRBV30 and TRBJ2-5; tentatively, D is TRBD1 or TRBD2 (7 bases each). The sample was peripheral blood, taken in a trial of Ad26.COV2.S vaccine versus placebo. This sequence originates from a person aged 18 to 65 who received the Ad26.COV2.S COVID-19 vaccine or a placebo. CDR3 nucleotides: TGTGCCTGGAGTGTATTCCAGGGGGAGGGTGAGACCCAGTACTTC. Protein sequence: CAWSVFQGEGETQYF. The entire variable domain, with the rest obtained from reference TRBV30 and TRBJ2-5, is as follows: SQTIHQWPATLVQPVGSPLSLECTVEGTSNPNLYWYRQAAGRGLQLLFYSVGIGQISSEVPQNLSASRPQDRQFILSSKKLLLSDSGFYLCAWSVFQGEGETQYFGPGTRLLVL.